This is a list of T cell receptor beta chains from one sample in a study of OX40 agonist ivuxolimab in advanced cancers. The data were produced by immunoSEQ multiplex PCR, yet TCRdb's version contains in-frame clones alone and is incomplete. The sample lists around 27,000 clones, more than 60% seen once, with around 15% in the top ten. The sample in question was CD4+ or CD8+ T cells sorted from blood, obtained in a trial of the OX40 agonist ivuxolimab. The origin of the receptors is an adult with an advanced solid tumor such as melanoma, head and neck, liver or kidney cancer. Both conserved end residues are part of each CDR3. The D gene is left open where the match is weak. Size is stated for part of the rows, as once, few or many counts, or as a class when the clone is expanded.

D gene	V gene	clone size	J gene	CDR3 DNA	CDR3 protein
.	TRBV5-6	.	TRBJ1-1	TGTGCCAGCAGCCTCGTTACAGTGAACACTGAAGCTTTCTTT	CASSLVTVNTEAFF
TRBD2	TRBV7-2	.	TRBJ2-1	TGTGCCAGCACTTCTAGCGGAGAGCAGTTCTTC	CASTSSGEQFF
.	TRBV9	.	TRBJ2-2	TGTGCCAGCAGCGTACTAACTACCGGGGAGCTGTTTTTT	CASSVLTTGELFF
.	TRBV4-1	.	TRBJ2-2	TGCGCCAGCAGCAGGCACCGCTGGGGAAACACCGGGGAGCTGTTTTTT	CASSRHRWGNTGELFF
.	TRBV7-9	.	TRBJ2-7	TGTGCCAGCAGCACCAACACAGGGGGGGGGACCTACGAGCAGTACTTC	CASSTNTGGGTYEQYF
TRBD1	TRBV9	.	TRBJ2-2	TGTGCCAGCAGCGTCTTCGGACAGGCCATGAACACCGGGGAGCTGTTTTTT	CASSVFGQAMNTGELFF
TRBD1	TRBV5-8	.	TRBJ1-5	TGTGCCAGCAGCCGGGGGGCAGGGGGTACGAGCAATCAGCCCCAGCATTTT	CASSRGAGGTSNQPQHF
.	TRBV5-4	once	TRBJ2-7	TGTGCCAGCAGCTTCCAGGGGGGAGTTGGGCAGTACTTC	CASSFQGGVGQYF
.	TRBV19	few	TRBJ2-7	TGTGCCAGTAGTTTAGACAGGCTCCCGAACTACGAGCAGTACTTC	CASSLDRLPNYEQYF
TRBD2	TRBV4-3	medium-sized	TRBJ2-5	TGCGCCAGCAGCCAAGAGCGGGGGGGCCAAGAGACCCAGTACTTC	CASSQERGGQETQYF
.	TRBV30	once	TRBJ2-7	TGTGCCTGGAAGCCCGGGGGCCGCGAGCAGTACTTC	CAWKPGGREQYF
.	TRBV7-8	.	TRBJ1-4	TGTGCCAGCAGCTTATTGGGTGCGCGGGTTTTGGAAAAACTGTTTTTT	CASSLLGARVLEKLFF
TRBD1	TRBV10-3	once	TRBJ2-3	TGTGCCATCAGCGACCCCGGGACAGGGGGGGCAGATACGCAGTATTTT	CAISDPGTGGADTQYF
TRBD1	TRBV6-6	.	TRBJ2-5	TGTGCCAGCAGTCCGGGACAGGCGAGCGAGACCCAGTACTTC	CASSPGQASETQYF
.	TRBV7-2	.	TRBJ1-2	TGTGCCAGCAGTGAAATTCGCTATGGCTACACCTTC	CASSEIRYGYTF
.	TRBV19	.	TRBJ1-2	TGTGCCAGTAGCCCCCACAGGGCGGATGGCTACACCTTC	CASSPHRADGYTF
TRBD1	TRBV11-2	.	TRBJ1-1	TGTGCCAGCAGACTTACAGGGGACACTGAAGCTTTCTTT	CASRLTGDTEAFF
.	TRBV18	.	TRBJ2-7	TGTGCCAGCTCCCCTGGACGGATCCTACTCGAGCAGTACTTC	CASSPGRILLEQYF
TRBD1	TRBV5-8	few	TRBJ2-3	TGTGCCAGCAGCGGCGTGGGACAGGGGGGCCCGACCTTAGATACGCAGTATTTT	CASSGVGQGGPTLDTQYF
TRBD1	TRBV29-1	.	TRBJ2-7	TGCAGCGTTGAAGATCTCGGGACAGGTGGAGAGCAGTACTTC	CSVEDLGTGGEQYF
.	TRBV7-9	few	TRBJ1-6	TGTGCCAGCAGCTTAGTACAGTATAATTCACCCCTCCACTTT	CASSLVQYNSPLHF
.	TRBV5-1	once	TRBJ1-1	TGCGCCAGCAGCCCCCAACCCTGGAACGAAGCTTTCTTT	CASSPQPWNEAFF
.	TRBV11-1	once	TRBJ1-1	TGTGCCAGCAGCTTAGGGCAGAACACTGAAGCTTTCTTT	CASSLGQNTEAFF
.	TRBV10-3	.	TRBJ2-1	TGTGCCATCAGAACCGGGCTCGCGGATGAGCAGTTCTTC	CAIRTGLADEQFF
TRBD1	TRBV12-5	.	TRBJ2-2	TGTGCTAGTGGTAACGACAGGGAAACGACCGGGGAGCTGTTTTTT	CASGNDRETTGELFF
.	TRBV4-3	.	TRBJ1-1	TGCGCCAGCAGCCAAGAGGGCTGGAACACTGAAGCTTTCTTT	CASSQEGWNTEAFF
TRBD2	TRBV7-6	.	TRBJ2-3	TGTGCCAGCAGCGGCAGACTAGCGGGGGGGCGATCAGATACGCAGTATTTT	CASSGRLAGGRSDTQYF
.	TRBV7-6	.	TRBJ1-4	TGTGCCAGCAGCCTATCAACCGGGGCCGATTTGGCTAATGAAAAACTGTTTTTT	CASSLSTGADLANEKLFF
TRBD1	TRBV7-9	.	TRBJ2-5	TGTGCCAGCAGCCATAGCCGGGACAGGGGGTGGCAAGAGACCCAGTACTTC	CASSHSRDRGWQETQYF
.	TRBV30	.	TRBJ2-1	TGTGCCTGGAGTGTTAGTCCGGGGAATGAGCAGTTCTTC	CAWSVSPGNEQFF
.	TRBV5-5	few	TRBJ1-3	TGTGCCAGCAGCACCAGGGGATCTGGAAACACCATATATTTT	CASSTRGSGNTIYF
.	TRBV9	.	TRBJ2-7	TGTGCCAGCAGCGTAGGGAGGGGAGGCTACGAGCAGTACTTC	CASSVGRGGYEQYF
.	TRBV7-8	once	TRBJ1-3	TGTGCCAGCAGCCCAGACCCGGGGCTTGGAAACACCATATATTTT	CASSPDPGLGNTIYF
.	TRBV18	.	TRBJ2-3	TGTGCCAGCTCACCCGGGACATCGACAGATACGCAGTATTTT	CASSPGTSTDTQYF
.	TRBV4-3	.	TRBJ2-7	TGCGCCAGCAGCCAAGATCGTACAGGTAAAGCCTACGAGCAGTACTTC	CASSQDRTGKAYEQYF
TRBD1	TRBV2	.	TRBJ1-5	TGTGCCAGCGGCGTAAAAGGGACAGGGGGTAATAGTCAGCCCCAGCATTTT	CASGVKGTGGNSQPQHF
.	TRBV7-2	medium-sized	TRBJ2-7	TGTGCCAGCAGCGACCTCGGCGAGCAGTACTTC	CASSDLGEQYF
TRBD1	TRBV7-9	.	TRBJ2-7	TGTGCCAGCAGCTTAACCGACAGGGCCCACGAGCAGTACTTC	CASSLTDRAHEQYF
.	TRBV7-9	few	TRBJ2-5	TGTGCCAGCAGACAGCACCAAGAGACCCAGTACTTC	CASRQHQETQYF
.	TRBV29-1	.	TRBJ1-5	TGCAGCGTTGCTGAGACGGACTCCAATCAGCCCCAGCATTTT	CSVAETDSNQPQHF
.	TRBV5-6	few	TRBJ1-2	TGTGCCAGCAGCTTGGGCTATGGCTACACCTTC	CASSLGYGYTF
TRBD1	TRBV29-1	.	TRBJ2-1	TGCAGCGTTGAATTCCCGGGACAGGGGACGACGTACAATGAGCAGTTCTTC	CSVEFPGQGTTYNEQFF
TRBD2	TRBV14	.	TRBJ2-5	TGTGCCAGCAGCCTCTGGGAGGGTGAGACCCAGTACTTC	CASSLWEGETQYF
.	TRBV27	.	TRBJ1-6	TGTGCCAGCAGTCCGCTTGAGAGCCGGTGGGGAATTTCACCCCTCCACTTT	CASSPLESRWGISPLHF